Listed below are T cell receptor beta chains from one sample, sequenced in a study of blood T cell repertoires in COVID-19. The method was immunoSEQ multiplex PCR; TCRdb's version includes in-frame clones alone and lacks a portion of them. This repertoire shows 200,000 or so clones, approximately 85% found once; its top ten account for around 9.9%. The specimen was peripheral blood. These TCRs come from a human donor with active or convalescent COVID-19. The donor label of this sample is uncertain. The CDR3 runs from the conserved cysteine through the conserved F or W. The order of the fields is clone size, J gene, V gene, D gene, CDR3 protein, CDR3 DNA. A D gene is named only where the DNA matches it firmly. Only some rows state a clone size, as once, few, many or a class for expanded clones.

. TRBJ2-7 TRBV19 TRBD2 CASSIVASGNYEQYF TGTGCCAGTAGTATAGTGGCCAGCGGGAATTACGAGCAGTACTTC
. TRBJ1-5 TRBV18 TRBD1 CASSPTTGGPQHF TGTGCCAGCTCACCAACGACAGGGGGGCCCCAGCATTTT
. TRBJ1-5 TRBV27 TRBD1 CASSPTGTGNNQPQHF TGTGCCAGCAGTCCAACCGGGACAGGGAACAATCAGCCCCAGCATTTT
. TRBJ1-1 TRBV7-9 . CASSLARQEAFF TGTGCCAGCAGCTTGGCTAGACAGGAAGCTTTCTTT
. TRBJ2-7 TRBV5-1 TRBD2 CASSKGLAGGEGEQYF TGCGCCAGCAGCAAGGGACTAGCGGGAGGGGAAGGAGAGCAGTACTTC
. TRBJ2-3 TRBV9 . CASSPRDSTDTQYF TGTGCCAGCAGCCCGCGGGACAGCACAGATACGCAGTATTTT
. TRBJ2-2 TRBV6-6 TRBD2 CASAIAGENTGELFF TGTGCCAGCGCGATAGCGGGGGAGAACACCGGGGAGCTGTTTTTT
. TRBJ2-2 TRBV19 . CASSISRGGAGELFF TGTGCCAGTAGTATCTCGAGGGGGGGCGCCGGGGAGCTGTTTTTT
. TRBJ2-1 TRBV3-1/TRBV3-2 TRBD2 CASSSLAENNEQFF TGTGCCAGCAGTAGTCTAGCGGAAAACAATGAGCAGTTCTTC
. TRBJ1-2 TRBV10-3 . CAISEGGEYGYTF TGTGCCATCAGTGAAGGGGGAGAGTATGGCTACACCTTC
. TRBJ2-2 TRBV13 . CATTAFQEGGGELFF TGTGCCACCACAGCTTTCCAGGAGGGAGGCGGGGAGCTGTTTTTT
. TRBJ1-1 TRBV18 . CASSPPRGGTEAFF TGTGCCAGCTCACCACCCAGAGGGGGCACTGAAGCTTTCTTT
. TRBJ2-7 TRBV4-3 . CASSQVPDSGFYEQYF TGCGCCAGCAGCCAGGTACCAGACAGTGGGTTCTACGAGCAGTACTTC
. TRBJ2-1 TRBV9 . CASSWGGLDEQFF TGTGCCAGCAGCTGGGGGGGCTTAGATGAGCAGTTCTTC
. TRBJ1-1 TRBV28 TRBD1 CASSLYGDRMNTEAFF TGTGCCAGCAGTTTATATGGGGACAGAATGAACACTGAAGCTTTCTTT
. TRBJ1-2 TRBV7-9 TRBD1 CASSGGGLYGYTF TGTGCCAGCAGCGGAGGGGGCCTCTATGGCTACACCTTC
. TRBJ1-5 TRBV5-5 . CASSLEWDNSGQHF TGTGCCAGCAGCTTGGAATGGGACAACTCGGGCCAGCATTTT
. TRBJ1-1 TRBV7-9 . CASSFYGRGSEAFF TGTGCCAGCAGCTTTTACGGGAGGGGGAGTGAAGCTTTCTTT
. TRBJ2-5 TRBV6-6 . CASNDRGPGTQYF TGTGCCAGCAACGATCGGGGTCCGGGGACCCAGTACTTC
few TRBJ1-3 TRBV7-9 . CASSGGAGNTIYF TGTGCCAGCAGCGGCGGAGCAGGAAACACCATATATTTT
. TRBJ2-4 TRBV6-6 . CASRRTGLAKNIQYF TGTGCCAGCAGGCGTACAGGTCTAGCCAAAAACATTCAGTACTTC
once TRBJ2-5 TRBV11-2 TRBD2 CASSPPPLAGLETQYF TGTGCCAGCAGCCCGCCCCCCTTAGCGGGGTTGGAGACCCAGTACTTC
. TRBJ2-7 TRBV5-6 . CASSRLGQLSSYEQYF TGTGCCAGCAGCCGCCTCGGACAGCTGAGCTCCTACGAGCAGTACTTC
. TRBJ2-5 TRBV27 . CASSLAGGARETQYF TGTGCCAGCAGTCTAGCTGGGGGGGCAAGGGAGACCCAGTACTTC
. TRBJ1-6 TRBV2 . CASSDETAVVYYNSPLHF TGTGCCAGCAGTGACGAAACAGCCGTCGTTTACTATAATTCACCCCTCCACTTT
. TRBJ1-4 TRBV15 . CATSRDLQVNEKLFF TGTGCCACCAGCAGAGATTTACAGGTTAATGAAAAACTGTTTTTT
. TRBJ2-6 TRBV5-4 . CASSLEGAGANVLTF TGTGCCAGCAGCTTAGAAGGGGCCGGGGCCAACGTCCTGACTTTC
. TRBJ2-7 TRBV27 TRBD1 CASSFWGQGIKRSFYEQYF TGTGCCAGCAGTTTTTGGGGACAGGGAATAAAAAGGAGTTTCTACGAGCAGTACTTC
. TRBJ1-5 TRBV30 . CAWSSGSGQPQHF TGTGCCTGGAGCTCCGGTTCGGGACAGCCCCAGCATTTT
. TRBJ2-7 TRBV10-3 . CAISESGSYEQYF TGTGCCATCAGTGAGTCCGGCTCCTACGAGCAGTACTTC
. TRBJ1-2 TRBV7-9 TRBD1 CASSSGTGLSYGYTF TGTGCCAGCAGCTCCGGGACAGGGTTGAGCTATGGCTACACCTTC